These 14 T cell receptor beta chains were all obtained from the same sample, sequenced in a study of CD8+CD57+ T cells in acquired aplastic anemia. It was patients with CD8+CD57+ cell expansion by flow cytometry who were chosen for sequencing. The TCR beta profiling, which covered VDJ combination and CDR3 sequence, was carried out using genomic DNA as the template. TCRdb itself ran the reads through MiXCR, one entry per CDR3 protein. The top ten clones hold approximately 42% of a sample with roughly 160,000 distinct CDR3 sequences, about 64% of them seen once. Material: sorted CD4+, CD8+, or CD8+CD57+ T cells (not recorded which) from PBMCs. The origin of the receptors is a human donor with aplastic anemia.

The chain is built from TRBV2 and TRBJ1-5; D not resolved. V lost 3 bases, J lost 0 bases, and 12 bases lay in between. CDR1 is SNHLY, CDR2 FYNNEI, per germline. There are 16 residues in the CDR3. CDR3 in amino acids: CASSDKHPYSNQPQHF. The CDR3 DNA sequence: TGTGCCAGCAGTGACAAGCATCCCTATAGCAATCAGCCCCAGCATTTT.

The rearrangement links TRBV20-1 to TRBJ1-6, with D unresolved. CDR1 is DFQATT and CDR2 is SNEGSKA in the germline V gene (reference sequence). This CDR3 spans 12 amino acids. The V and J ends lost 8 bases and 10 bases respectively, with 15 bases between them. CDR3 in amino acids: CSLRESGSPLHF. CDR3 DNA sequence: TGCAGTCTCCGGGAGTCGGGATCACCCCTCCACTTT.

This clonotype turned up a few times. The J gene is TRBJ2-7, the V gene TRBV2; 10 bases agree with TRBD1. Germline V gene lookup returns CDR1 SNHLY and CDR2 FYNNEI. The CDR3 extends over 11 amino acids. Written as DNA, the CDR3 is TGTGCAGAAGACAGGGGGCGGGAGCAGTACTTC. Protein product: CAEDRGREQYF.

The CDR3 sequence: CASSLGGGEGQYF. CDR3 DNA sequence: TGTGCCAGCAGCTTAGGTGGCGGGGAGGGGCAGTACTTC. This rearrangement joins TRBV7-8 to TRBJ2-7; 7 bases line up with TRBD2. Trimming took 1 base from V and 9 from J; bases not matched to a gene: 6. The CDR3 is 13 residues long. From germline, CDR1 is SGHVS and CDR2 FQNEAQ.

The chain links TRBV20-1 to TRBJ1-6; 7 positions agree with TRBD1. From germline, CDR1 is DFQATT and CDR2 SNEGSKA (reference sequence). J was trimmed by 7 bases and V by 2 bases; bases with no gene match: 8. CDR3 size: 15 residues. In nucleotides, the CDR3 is TGCAGTGCTAGAAGTCCAGGGGGTAACAATTCACCCCTCCACTTT. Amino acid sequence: CSARSPGGNNSPLHF.

The CDR3 spells CASSSTLFNEQFF. The CDR3, as DNA: TGTGCCAGCAGCTCGACGTTGTTCAATGAGCAGTTCTTC. V gene TRBV5-6 combines with J gene TRBJ2-1; D call uncertain. The CDR3 extends over 13 amino acids. Germline values: CDR1 SGHDT, CDR2 YYEEEE. The ends were cut back, 3 bases at V and 6 bases at J, with 10 bases in the middle.

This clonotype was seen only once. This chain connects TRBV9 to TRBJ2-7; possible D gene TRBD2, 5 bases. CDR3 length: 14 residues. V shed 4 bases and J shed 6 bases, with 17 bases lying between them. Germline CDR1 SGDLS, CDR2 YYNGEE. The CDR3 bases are TGTGCCAGCAGCCAAATCACCGGGATTTCCGAGCAGTACTTC. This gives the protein CASSQITGISEQYF. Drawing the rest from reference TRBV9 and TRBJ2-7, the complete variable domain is DSGVTQTPKHLITATGQRVTLRCSPRSGDLSVYWYQQSLDQGLQFLIQYYNGEERAKGNILERFSAQQFPDLHSELNLSSLELGDSALYFCASSQITGISEQYFGPGTRLTVT.

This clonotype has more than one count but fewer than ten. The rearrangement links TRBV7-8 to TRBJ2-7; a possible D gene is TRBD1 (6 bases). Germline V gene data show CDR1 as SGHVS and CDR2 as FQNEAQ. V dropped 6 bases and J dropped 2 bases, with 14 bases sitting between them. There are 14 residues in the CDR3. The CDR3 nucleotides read TGTGCCAGCAGTTTCGGTGAGGGGGCCTACGAGCAGTACTTC. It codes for CASSFGEGAYEQYF.

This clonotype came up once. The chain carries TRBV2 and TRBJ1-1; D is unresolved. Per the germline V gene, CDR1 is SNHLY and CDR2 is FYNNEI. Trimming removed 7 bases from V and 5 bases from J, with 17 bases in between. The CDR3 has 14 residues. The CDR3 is CASKISGFGTEAFF. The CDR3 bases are TGTGCCAGCAAAATTTCGGGGTTTGGTACTGAAGCTTTCTTT. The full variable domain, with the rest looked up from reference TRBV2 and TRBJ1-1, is EPEVTQTPSHQVTQMGQEVILRCVPISNHLYFYWYRQILGQKVEFLVSFYNNEISEKSEIFDDQFSVERPDGSNFTLKIRSTKLEDSAMYFCASKISGFGTEAFFGQGTRLTVV.

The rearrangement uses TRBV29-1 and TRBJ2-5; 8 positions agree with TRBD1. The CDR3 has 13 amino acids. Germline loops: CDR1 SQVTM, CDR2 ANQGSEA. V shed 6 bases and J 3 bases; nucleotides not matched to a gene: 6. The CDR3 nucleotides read TGCAGCGTCGATCGGGACAGGAAAGAGACCCAGTACTTC. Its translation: CSVDRDRKETQYF.

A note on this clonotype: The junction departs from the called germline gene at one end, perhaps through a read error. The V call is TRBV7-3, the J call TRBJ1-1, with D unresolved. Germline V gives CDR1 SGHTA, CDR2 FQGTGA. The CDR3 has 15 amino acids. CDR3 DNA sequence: TGTGCCAGCGGCTTAATCCTGGTCGGGAACACTGAAGCTTTCTTT. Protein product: CASGLILVGNTEAFF.

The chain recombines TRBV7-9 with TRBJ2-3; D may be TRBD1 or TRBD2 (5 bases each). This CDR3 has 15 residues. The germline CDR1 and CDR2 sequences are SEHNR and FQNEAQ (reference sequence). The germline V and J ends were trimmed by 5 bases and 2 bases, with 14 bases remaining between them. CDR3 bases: TGTGCCAGCAGCCGACCCGGGACCCCCACAGATACGCAGTATTTT. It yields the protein CASSRPGTPTDTQYF.

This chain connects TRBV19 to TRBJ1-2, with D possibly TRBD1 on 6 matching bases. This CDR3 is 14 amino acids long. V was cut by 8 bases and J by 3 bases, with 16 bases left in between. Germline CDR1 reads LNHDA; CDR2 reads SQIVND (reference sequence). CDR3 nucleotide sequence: TGTGCCAGTTACCCTACAGGGCGGGACTATGGCTACACCTTC. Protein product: CASYPTGRDYGYTF.

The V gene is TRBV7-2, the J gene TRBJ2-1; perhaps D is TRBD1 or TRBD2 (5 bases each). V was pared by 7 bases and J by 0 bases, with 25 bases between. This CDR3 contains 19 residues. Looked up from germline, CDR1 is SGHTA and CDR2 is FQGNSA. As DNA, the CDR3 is TGTGCCAGCACTCTTATCGTGGGGACCATTCATTACTCCTACAATGAGCAGTTCTTC. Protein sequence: CASTLIVGTIHYSYNEQFF.